In this sample, the clone carrying this TCR beta chain turned up once. Clones were read by immunoSEQ multiplex PCR, and TCRdb kept only the in-frame ones, dropping some. This table holds about 110,000 clones, roughly nine tenths found once. This sample is drawn from a study of T cell responses to AZD1222 COVID-19 vaccine. The TCR comes from an adult in good health. The sample here was peripheral blood, taken on day 0 of AZD1222 vaccination.

Here the CDR3 reads CATSDRLAGGPDTQYF. CDR3 nucleotide sequence: TGTGCCACCAGTGATCGTCTAGCGGGGGGCCCAGATACGCAGTATTTT. The chain carries TRBV24-1 and TRBJ2-3; 11 nucleotides match TRBD2. J was trimmed by 4 bases and V by 3 bases; bases with no gene match: 5. The CDR3 covers 16 residues. Germline CDR1 and CDR2: KGHDR and SFDVKD.